The clone carrying this T cell receptor (beta chain) has just one count. These data belong to a study of CD8 T cells in Susac syndrome. RNA was extracted with the RNeasy kit, and a quantity of roughly 0.5 to 1 ug was reverse transcribed using random hexamers. With immunoSEQ multiplex PCR, TCR beta CDR3 was amplified across 54 Vbeta and 13 Jbeta. TCRdb reprocessed the immunoSEQ multiplex PCR reads via MiXCR and lists one record per CDR3 protein. The sample gives 130,000 or so distinct CDR3 sequences, approximately 89% of which show up once; over 0.2% is in the top ten. From germline, CDR1 is SGHVS and CDR2 FQNEAQ. With 1 base removed from V and 7 bases from J, the gap between germline ends came to 5 bases. This CDR3 is built from 13 residues. It was negative isolation that provided the CD8+ and CD4+ T cells, whereas TEMRA cells were enriched by FACS.

V gene TRBV7-8 combines with J gene TRBJ1-6; no reliable D call. The sample consisted of CD8+ T cells from PBMCs. The clonotype was recovered from a human donor with multiple sclerosis. The CDR3 DNA sequence: TGTGCCAGCAGCTTAGATGGAAATTCACCCCTCCACTTT. This gives the protein CASSLDGNSPLHF.